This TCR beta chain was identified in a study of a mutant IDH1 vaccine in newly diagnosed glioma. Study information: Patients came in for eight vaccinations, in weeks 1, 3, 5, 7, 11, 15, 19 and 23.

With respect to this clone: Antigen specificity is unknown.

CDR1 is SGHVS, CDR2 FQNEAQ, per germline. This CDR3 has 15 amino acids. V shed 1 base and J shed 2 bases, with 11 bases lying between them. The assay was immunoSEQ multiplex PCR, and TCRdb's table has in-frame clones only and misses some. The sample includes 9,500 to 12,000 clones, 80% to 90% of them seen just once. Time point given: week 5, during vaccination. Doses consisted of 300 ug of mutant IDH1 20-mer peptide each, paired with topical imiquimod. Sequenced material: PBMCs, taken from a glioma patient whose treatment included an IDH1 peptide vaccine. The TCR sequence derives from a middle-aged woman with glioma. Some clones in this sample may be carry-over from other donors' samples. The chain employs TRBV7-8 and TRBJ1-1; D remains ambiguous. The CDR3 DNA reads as TGTGCCAGCAGCTTAGTGGAGGCAGGTAACACTGAAGCTTTCTTT. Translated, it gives CASSLVEAGNTEAFF.